This TCR beta chain was obtained from a study of siplizumab effects on memory and regulatory T cells (dated by TCRdb to the late 2010s). The study in broad terms: The study examined how the anti-CD2 antibody siplizumab affects alloreactive T-cell subsets in allogeneic mixed lymphocyte reactions built from human PBMCs. Overall study results and their limits: Siplizumab significantly lowered the cumulative frequency of alloreactive sequences that could be traced to unstimulated CD4+ memory T cells. Because sequences at frequencies below about 10^-5 were poorly captured, only a minor fraction of alloreactive clones could be mapped back to unstimulated subsets. Whether proliferating Tregs from siplizumab cultures were suppressive was not functionally confirmed. In reactions with siplizumab, an average of about 69% of mappable alloreactive CD4+ clones were Treg-derived, compared with 25% to 30% in control reactions. For roughly 80-95% of proliferating CD4+ or CD8+ clones, no naive or memory phenotype could be assigned. Compared with memory T cells, unstimulated naive T cells appeared more diverse, and naive cells seemed to make a substantial contribution to the alloresponse.

Note on this clone: Its antigen target is currently unknown. The input lacks base qualities; no much larger clone sits a single base away.

Libraries were made using the immunoSEQ multiplex PCR assay. Each sample had 90,000 to 100,000 TCR templates assayed by the deep sequencing platform. Genomic DNA extracted from sorted T cells was the material used for TCRbeta CDR3 sequencing. Processing in the source paper ran as follows. The R programming language was used for the clonal analysis of the TCRbeta CDR3 data. Comparing unstimulated samples against CFSE-low samples taken after the reaction was how alloreactive CD4+ and CD8+ clones were defined. Regulatory or non-regulatory origin was assigned to alloreactive CD4+ clones by matching of sequences to sorted unstimulated Treg and non-Treg repertoires. TCRdb's version of the immuneACCESS table is confined to in-frame rearrangements and falls short of the full clone set. An unresolved V gene accounts for under half of the shortfall where checked; the remainder is of unknown origin. Clone size and V and J calls were adopted from that table, with D and trimming inferred from the DNA. This sample comprises some 100,000 clones, 90% to 95% of them detected only once. Clones ranked in the top ten supply around 0.16% of the sample.

Sorted unstimulated T cells and proliferating T cells recovered from mixed lymphocyte reactions underwent TCRbeta CDR3 sequencing. Fresh whole blood from fewer than 11 HLA-typed healthy donors was used as the source from which PBMCs were isolated. Unstimulated CD4+ non-regulatory T cells were FACS-sorted to map the origin of alloreactive clones. This TCR came from a human donor in good health. Sequences were obtained from non-Treg CD4+ T cells sorted from blood. Sample cell subset or site, as interpreted from the label and publication: FACS-sorted unstimulated CD4+ non-regulatory T cells.

In nucleotides, the sequence is TGTGCCAGCAGGATTTCGATGGGCAGCGATGCTGAAGCTTTCTTT. This codes for CASRISMGSDAEAFF. Recombination joined TRBV7-2 with TRBJ1-1; the D gene is unclear. Including the terminal cysteine and phenylalanine, the CDR3 comprises 15 residues. Of all the DNA, just the CDR3 is kept, 45 bases in frame from base 1. From a lookup of the germline V gene, CDR1 and CDR2 are SGHTA and FQGNSA. V is clipped by 6 bases and J by 6 bases, and the sequence between their germline boundaries is 20 bases long.